The sequence of this T cell receptor (beta chain) was determined in a study of blood T cell repertoires in COVID-19. Study-wide background: From T cells, B-cell-depleted T cells, or PBMCs came the material, which was cDNA or gDNA.

CDR3 length: 16 amino acids. V shed 4 bases and J 7 bases; nucleotides not matched to a gene: 11. Germline values: CDR1 SGHRS, CDR2 YFSETQ. The sample holds one count of this clone. TCRdb's table, derived via immunoSEQ multiplex PCR, lists solely in-frame clones and lacks some. The sample has around 150,000 clones; around 84% are singletons. The chain recombines TRBV5-1 with TRBJ2-1; 10 nucleotides agree with TRBD2. The receptor's source is a man between 70 and 80 years old with acute or convalescent COVID-19. Sequencing was done on a sample of peripheral blood. CDR3 region: CASSRSSGRARNEQFF. The CDR3 DNA sequence: TGCGCCAGCAGCAGGTCAAGCGGGAGGGCCAGGAATGAGCAGTTCTTC.